The sequence of this T cell receptor (beta chain) was determined in a study of cytomegalovirus exposure and HLA in healthy donors. Primers for the PCR totalled 60 Vbeta and 13 Jbeta. Libraries were prepared by immunoSEQ multiplex PCR; TCRdb keeps only in-frame clonotypes and omits some of them. This sample has approximately 300,000 clones, with 80% found just once. Germline V CDR1 and CDR2: SGHNT, YYREEE (reference sequence). CDR3 length: 18 amino acids. V lost 4 bases and J lost 0, with 22 bases in between. Regarding this clone: The antigen remains unidentified.

Study-level results: Clonal expansion was found to be greater in HLA-associated TCR beta chains than in equally common others in a later analysis. Roughly even sequencing depth across donors was the assumption behind the presence/absence analyses.

This receptor was taken from a girl under 10 years old in good health and CMV-seronegative. The chain employs TRBV5-4 and TRBJ1-1, with D perhaps matching TRBD1 (6 bases). Sequenced input: PBMCs. CDR3 residues: CASSPFATGFLMNTEAFF. DNA for the CDR3: TGTGCCAGCAGCCCCTTCGCGACAGGTTTTTTAATGAACACTGAAGCTTTCTTT.